This T cell receptor beta chain was observed in a study of blood T cell repertoires in COVID-19. Study summary: Acute and convalescent COVID-19 specimens originated in the United States, Italy and Spain. The analysed material was cDNA or gDNA that came from T cells, B-cell-depleted T cells, or PBMCs.

In the authors' methods: Reference gene primer amplification gave estimated nucleated cell counts. Profiling relied on immunoSEQ multiplex PCR, and the TCRdb table lists in-frame clones only, not all of them. The V and J calls and clone size are taken from that table; D and trimming were inferred from the DNA. The repertoire has under 300,000 clones, approximately 85% of them found once; the top ten carry about 11%. The V gene end was trimmed by 6 bases and the J gene end by 8 bases; junction bases not matched to a gene: 3. The CDR3 contains 11 residues. The germline V gene encodes CDR1 MGHDK and CDR2 SYGVNS.

The chain joins TRBV25-1 to TRBJ1-2; 7 nucleotides line up with TRBD1. The sample taken for sequencing was peripheral blood. This receptor was taken from a woman aged 70-85 years with acute or convalescent COVID-19. DNA for the CDR3: TGTGCCAGCAGACAGGGGCGGGGCTACACCTTC. Translation: CASRQGRGYTF.